Each of the 27 T cell receptor beta chains below was sequenced from the same sample in a study of regulatory T cells in long-lasting Graves disease. Arm-PCR of CDR3 regions and iRepertoire HTBI primers were the basis on which TCR beta libraries were built. Each CDR3 protein is one row after TCRdb ran MiXCR on the multiplex PCR reads. Of some 330,000 distinct CDR3 sequences listed, roughly 24% are singletons. Regarding time point: persistent/refractory GD, antithyroid drugs over 5 years with positive TRAb. PBMC-extracted RNA yielded the TCR library. Here the sequenced sample was peripheral blood mononuclear cells (PBMCs), taken when the disease was refractory, from a patient treated with antithyroid drugs. These receptors originate from a woman aged 35 to 49 with Graves disease.

This clonotype was found once. This chain joins TRBV7-2 and TRBJ2-3; TRBD2 agrees at 14 bases. Germline V gene sequence: CDR1 SGHTA, CDR2 FQGNSA. Germline trimming cut 5 bases from V and 2 bases from J; bases unmatched to any gene: 6. The CDR3 has 17 amino acids. The CDR3 region is CASSPGLAGAYTDTQYF. CDR3 nucleotides: TGTGCCAGCAGCCCGGGACTAGCGGGAGCCTACACAGATACGCAGTATTTT.

This chain joins TRBV12-3 or TRBV12-4 and TRBJ2-1; perhaps TRBD2 as D (7 bases). This CDR3 contains 15 residues. V gave up 3 bases and J gave up 8 bases, with 17 bases separating them. CDR3 in amino acids: CASSLARGASYEQFF. CDR3 DNA sequence: TGTGCCAGCAGTTTGGCCCGGGGGGCTAGTTATGAGCAGTTCTTC.

This clonotype was found a few times. This chain joins TRBV2 and TRBJ1-3; no firm D call. Looked up from germline, CDR1 is SNHLY and CDR2 is FYNNEI. Trimming cost V 2 bases and J 4 bases, with 12 bases left between them. CDR3 length equals 15 residues. The CDR3 DNA follows: TGTGCCAGCAGTGAAAGTCTGGGTCCAGGAAACACCATATATTTT. This codes for CASSESLGPGNTIYF.

This chain connects TRBV28 to TRBJ1-1, with TRBD1 as a possible D gene (5 bases). The CDR3 contains 14 residues. Trimming left V 3 bases short and J 3 bases short, with 11 bases between. CDR1 is MDHEN and CDR2 is SYDVKM in the germline V gene. The CDR3 protein is CASSFGGSHTEAFF. DNA for the CDR3: TGTGCCAGCAGTTTTGGGGGATCTCACACTGAAGCTTTCTTT.

This clonotype was seen a handful of times. The chain carries TRBV5-5 and TRBJ1-5; the D is unclear. This CDR3 comprises 15 residues. Germline loops: CDR1 SGHKS, CDR2 YYEKEE (reference sequence). With 0 bases removed from V and 5 bases from J, the gap between germline ends came to 12 bases. CDR3 sequence reads: CASSLEGNPYQPQHF. DNA of the CDR3: TGTGCCAGCAGCTTGGAAGGGAATCCCTATCAGCCCCAGCATTTT.

J is TRBJ2-2 and V is TRBV7-2; D is ambiguous. The germline V and J ends were trimmed by 5 bases and 8 bases, with 15 bases remaining between them. CDR3 size: 14 residues. CDR1 is SGHTA, CDR2 FQGNSA, per germline. CDR3 coding DNA: TGTGCCAGCAGCCTCGTTACTGGGAATGGGGAGCTGTTTTTT. Translated: CASSLVTGNGELFF.

The sample holds many counts of this clonotype. The chain carries TRBV12-3 or TRBV12-4 and TRBJ2-5; 7 bases agree with TRBD1. After removal of 5 bases from V and 2 bases from J, the junction contained 5 bases not matched to a gene. This CDR3 is built from 14 residues. CDR3 DNA sequence: TGTGCCAGCAGTAGACAGGGTAGGCAAGAGACCCAGTACTTC. This encodes CASSRQGRQETQYF.

This clonotype was detected a few times. This chain's CDR3 is CASSPRTSGVQTQETQYF. CDR3 nucleotide sequence: TGCGCCAGCAGCCCCCGAACCTCAGGGGTCCAGACACAAGAGACCCAGTACTTC. This sequence joins TRBV5-1 and TRBJ2-5; weak D call: TRBD1 (6 bases). The germline CDR1 and CDR2 sequences are SGHRS and YFSETQ. The CDR3 runs to 18 residues. V gave up 4 bases and J gave up 2 bases, with 24 bases separating them. The complete variable domain, with remaining parts taken from reference TRBV5-1 and TRBJ2-5, reads KAGVTQTPRYLIKTRGQQVTLSCSPISGHRSVSWYQQTPGQGLQFLFEYFSETQRNKGNFPGRFSGRQFSNSRSEMNVSTLELGDSALYLCASSPRTSGVQTQETQYFGPGTRLLVL.

This chain joins TRBV28 and TRBJ2-7; 8 nucleotides agree with TRBD2. This CDR3 region has 17 residues. V was pared by 3 bases and J by 7 bases, with 17 bases of the junction left unmatched. The germline V gene has CDR1 MDHEN and CDR2 SYDVKM. This CDR3 reads CASSFPVSGRDTGEQYF. The CDR3 DNA follows: TGTGCCAGCAGTTTTCCAGTCAGCGGGAGAGACACCGGGGAGCAGTACTTC.

The gene calls are TRBV7-8 and TRBJ2-7; 7 bases are shared with TRBD1. The CDR3 is 15 residues long. Germline CDR1 SGHVS, CDR2 FQNEAQ. V lost 5 bases, J lost 3 bases, and 10 bases stayed unmatched. The CDR3 is CASSTSGTDSYEQYF. The CDR3 DNA reads as TGTGCCAGCAGCACCTCCGGGACAGACAGCTACGAGCAGTACTTC.

This clonotype has a count of ten or more. The gene calls are TRBV6-2 or TRBV6-3 and TRBJ1-5, with unresolved D. The CDR3 sequence is 16 residues long. Germline CDR1 reads MNHEY; CDR2 reads SVGEGT. V gave up 5 bases and J gave up 3 bases, with 17 bases separating them. CDR3 sequence: CASSEPRQLINQPQHF. The CDR3 DNA is TGTGCCAGCAGTGAACCGAGACAACTTATCAATCAGCCCCAGCATTTT.

The sample holds many counts of this clonotype. This sequence joins TRBV20-1 and TRBJ1-1; 7 positions match TRBD1. The J segment lost 6 bases and the V segment lost 6 bases, leaving 13 bases of the junction unmatched. Germline V gene sequence: CDR1 DFQATT, CDR2 SNEGSKA (reference sequence). The CDR3 totals 14 residues. The CDR3 here is CSAIDRVITSEAFF. The CDR3 nucleotides read TGCAGTGCAATAGACAGGGTGATTACTTCTGAAGCTTTCTTT.

The chain combines TRBV5-1 with TRBJ2-4; D might be TRBD1 (6 bases). The V gene's germline CDR1 is SGHRS and CDR2 YFSETQ. V lost 2 bases and J 2 bases, leaving 17 bases between the germline ends. The CDR3 loop spans 17 amino acids. The DNA for the CDR3 is TGCGCCAGCAGCTTAACCGTTCCCGGGACAACCAAAAACATTCAGTACTTC. Translated: CASSLTVPGTTKNIQYF. Together with reference TRBV5-1 and TRBJ2-4, the CDR3 gives the full variable domain: KAGVTQTPRYLIKTRGQQVTLSCSPISGHRSVSWYQQTPGQGLQFLFEYFSETQRNKGNFPGRFSGRQFSNSRSEMNVSTLELGDSALYLCASSLTVPGTTKNIQYFGAGTRLSVL.

This clonotype was seen at least ten times. This rearrangement joins TRBV28 to TRBJ2-2, with 10 bases identical to TRBD2. The CDR3 loop spans 16 amino acids. Germline-derived CDR1 and CDR2 are MDHEN and SYDVKM. Trimming at V came to 9 bases and at J to 0 bases, leaving 7 bases not matched to a gene. CDR3 coding DNA: TGTGCCAGTTTACTAGCGGGGACATCGAACACCGGGGAGCTGTTTTTT. This codes for CASLLAGTSNTGELFF. Full variable domain (rest looked up from reference TRBV28 and TRBJ2-2): DVKVTQSSRYLVKRTGEKVFLECVQDMDHENMFWYRQDPGLGLRLIYFSYDVKMKEKGDIPEGYSVSREKKERFSLILESASTNQTSMYLCASLLAGTSNTGELFFGEGSRLTVL.

This clonotype was detected a few times. V is TRBV18 and J is TRBJ1-5; 8 positions agree with TRBD1. Germline loops: CDR1 KGHSH, CDR2 LQKENI. CDR3 length equals 14 residues. Germline trimming cut 1 base from V and 9 bases from J; bases unmatched to any gene: 5. CDR3 loop: CASSPQDRGWPQHF. CDR3 sequence (DNA): TGTGCCAGCTCACCACAAGACAGGGGATGGCCCCAGCATTTT.

The chain carries TRBV19 and TRBJ1-1; TRBD1 matches 7 bases. J lost 0 bases, V lost 5 bases, and 6 bases had no gene match. The CDR3 has 15 amino acids. Germline V gene data show CDR1 as LNHDA and CDR2 as SQIVND (reference sequence). This CDR3 reads CASSRQGQMNTEAFF. DNA for the CDR3: TGTGCCAGTAGTCGACAGGGACAAATGAACACTGAAGCTTTCTTT.

The chain employs TRBV15 and TRBJ1-1; unclear D gene. The CDR3 has 14 residues. V was clipped by 1 base and J by 4 bases, with 10 bases between them. Germline CDR1 is LNHNV and CDR2 is YYDKDF (reference sequence). The CDR3 DNA sequence: TGTGCCACCAGCAGAGCTGGGCCGCCCACTGAAGCTTTCTTT. Protein product: CATSRAGPPTEAFF.

The chain uses TRBV7-2 and TRBJ2-1; tentative D call: TRBD2 (6 bases). Trimming stripped 4 bases from V and 7 bases from J, with 17 bases between. Looked up from germline, CDR1 is SGHTA and CDR2 is FQGNSA. This CDR3 contains 15 residues. As DNA, the CDR3 is TGTGCCAGCAGCTCCTTCCGGGAGCGGTTGAATGAGCAGTTCTTC. Its protein is CASSSFRERLNEQFF.

This clonotype showed up many times. This CDR3 is CASRTGTGNGYTF. In DNA, the CDR3 is TGTGCCAGCAGGACCGGGACAGGGAATGGCTACACCTTC. The chain carries TRBV6-1 and TRBJ1-2; 9 bases agree with TRBD1. The CDR3 totals 13 residues. With V trimmed by 6 bases and J by 6 bases, 5 bases remained unmatched. Germline V gives CDR1 MNHNS, CDR2 SASEGT.

This clonotype was seen repeatedly, ten times or more. The J gene is TRBJ2-7, the V gene TRBV6-1; 7 bases agree with TRBD2. J gave up 2 bases and V 5 bases, and 6 bases lay outside the gene matches. Per germline, CDR1 MNHNS and CDR2 SASEGT. The CDR3 runs 14 residues. Written as DNA, the CDR3 is TGTGCCAGCAGTCGGCTAGCGGACACCTACGAGCAGTACTTC. Translating it yields CASSRLADTYEQYF.

There are a few counts of this clonotype. The V gene is TRBV3-1, the J gene TRBJ1-3; 7 bases are a match to TRBD1. The germline CDR1 and CDR2 sequences are LGHDT and YNNKEL (reference sequence). V gave up 4 bases and J gave up 3 bases; unmatched junction bases: 9. There are 16 residues in the CDR3. CDR3 loop: CASSPRQGWSGNTIYF. As DNA, the CDR3 is TGTGCCAGCAGCCCGAGACAGGGCTGGAGTGGAAACACCATATATTTT.

This clonotype was detected a few times. The J gene is TRBJ2-5, the V gene TRBV4-2; TRBD2 aligns across 10 bases. CDR1 LGHNA and CDR2 YNFKEQ come from the germline V gene. CDR3 length: 16 amino acids. V lost 2 bases to trimming and J lost 2 bases; unmatched junction nucleotides: 5. Here the CDR3 reads CASSQPGTSAQETQYF. The CDR3 coding sequence is TGTGCCAGCAGCCAACCCGGGACTAGCGCACAAGAGACCCAGTACTTC.

The CDR3 loop reads CASSERRYTEAFF. CDR3 nucleotide sequence: TGTGCCAGCAGTGAACGTCGGTACACTGAAGCTTTCTTT. V is TRBV6-1 and J is TRBJ1-1; D gene unclear. The CDR3 has 13 amino acids. Per the germline V gene, CDR1 is MNHNS and CDR2 is SASEGT. The ends were cut back, 2 bases at V and 3 bases at J, with 7 bases in the middle.

The chain recombines TRBV19 with TRBJ1-5; 11 nucleotides line up with TRBD1. The CDR3 contains 18 residues. Per germline, CDR1 LNHDA and CDR2 SQIVND (reference sequence). V lost 5 bases, J lost 7 bases, and 16 bases stayed unmatched. CDR3 protein: CASSLAPPWTGGYQPQHF. The DNA for the CDR3 is TGTGCCAGTAGTTTGGCCCCACCCTGGACAGGGGGCTACCAGCCCCAGCATTTT.

For this clonotype: A much larger clone is a single base away; this may be a read error. This chain connects TRBV7-9 to TRBJ2-2; 7 bases align to TRBD1. The J segment lost 6 bases and the V segment lost 6 bases, leaving 10 bases of the junction unmatched. This CDR3 is 15 amino acids long. Germline V lookup: CDR1 SEHNR, CDR2 FQNEAQ (reference sequence). The CDR3 loop is CASRPGTANAGELFF. The CDR3 coding sequence is TGTGCCAGCAGACCCGGGACAGCAAACGCCGGGGAGCTGTTTTTT. Filled out from reference TRBV7-9 and TRBJ2-2, the complete variable domain reads DTGVSQNPRHKITKRGQNVTFRCDPISEHNRLYWYRQTLGQGPEFLTYFQNEAQLEKSRLLSDRFSAERPKGSFSTLEIQRTEQGDSAMYLCASRPGTANAGELFFGEGSRLTVL.

This clonotype turned up a few times. This chain uses TRBV6-2 or TRBV6-3 with TRBJ2-6; D remains ambiguous. The CDR3 covers 15 residues. Trimming removed 2 bases from V and 2 bases from J, with 7 bases in between. The germline V gene has CDR1 MNHEY and CDR2 SVGEGT. CDR3 sequence reads: CASSYVGTGANVLTF. CDR3 nucleotide sequence: TGTGCCAGCAGTTACGTGGGAACTGGGGCCAACGTCCTGACTTTC.

This clonotype was counted ten times or more. The chain has TRBV29-1 and TRBJ1-1; possible D gene TRBD1, 5 bases. The V gene's germline CDR1 is SQVTM and CDR2 ANQGSEA. Trimming shortened V by 7 bases and J by 5 bases, and 11 bases separated the two germline ends. This CDR3 spans 11 amino acids. CDR3 region: CSADGGTEAFF. DNA of the CDR3: TGCAGCGCCGATGGGGGGACTGAAGCTTTCTTT.